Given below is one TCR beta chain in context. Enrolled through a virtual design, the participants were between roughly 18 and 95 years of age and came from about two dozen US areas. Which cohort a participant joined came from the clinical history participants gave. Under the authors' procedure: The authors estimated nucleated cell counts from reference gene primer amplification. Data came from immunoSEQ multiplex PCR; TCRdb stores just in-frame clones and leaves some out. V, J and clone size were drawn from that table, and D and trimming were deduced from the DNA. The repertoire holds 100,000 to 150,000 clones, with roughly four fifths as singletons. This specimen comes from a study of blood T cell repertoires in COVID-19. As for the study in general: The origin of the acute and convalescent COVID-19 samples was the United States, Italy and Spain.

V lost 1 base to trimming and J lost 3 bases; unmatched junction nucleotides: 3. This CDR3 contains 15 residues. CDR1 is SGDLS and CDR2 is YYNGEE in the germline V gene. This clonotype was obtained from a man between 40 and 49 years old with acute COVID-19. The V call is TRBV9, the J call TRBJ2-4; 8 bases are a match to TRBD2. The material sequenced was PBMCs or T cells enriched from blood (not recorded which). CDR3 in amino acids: CASSVTGGGKNIQYF. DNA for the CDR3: TGTGCCAGCAGCGTAACGGGAGGGGGCAAAAACATTCAGTACTTC.